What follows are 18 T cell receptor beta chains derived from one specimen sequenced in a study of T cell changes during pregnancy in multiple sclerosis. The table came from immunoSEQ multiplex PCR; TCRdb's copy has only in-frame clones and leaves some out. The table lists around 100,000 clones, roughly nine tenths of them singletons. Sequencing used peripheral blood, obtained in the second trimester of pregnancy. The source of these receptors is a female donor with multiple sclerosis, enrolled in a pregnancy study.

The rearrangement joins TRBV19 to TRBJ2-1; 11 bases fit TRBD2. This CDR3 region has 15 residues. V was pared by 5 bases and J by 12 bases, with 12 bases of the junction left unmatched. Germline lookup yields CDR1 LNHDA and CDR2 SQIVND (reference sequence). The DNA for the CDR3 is TGTGCCAGTAGTTGGGTAGCGGGAGGGCAGGAGGGGCAGTTCTTC. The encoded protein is CASSWVAGGQEGQFF.

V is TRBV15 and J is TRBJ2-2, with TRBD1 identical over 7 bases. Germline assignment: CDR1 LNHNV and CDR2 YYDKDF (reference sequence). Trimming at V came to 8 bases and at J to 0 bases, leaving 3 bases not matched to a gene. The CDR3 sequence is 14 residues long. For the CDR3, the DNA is TGTGCCACCTTAGACAGGGCGAACACCGGGGAGCTGTTTTTT. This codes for CATLDRANTGELFF. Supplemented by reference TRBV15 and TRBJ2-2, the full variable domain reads DAMVIQNPRYQVTQFGKPVTLSCSQTLNHNVMYWYQQKSSQAPKLLFHYYDKDFNNEADTPDNFQSRRPNTSFCFLDIRSPGLGDTAMYLCATLDRANTGELFFGEGSRLTVL.

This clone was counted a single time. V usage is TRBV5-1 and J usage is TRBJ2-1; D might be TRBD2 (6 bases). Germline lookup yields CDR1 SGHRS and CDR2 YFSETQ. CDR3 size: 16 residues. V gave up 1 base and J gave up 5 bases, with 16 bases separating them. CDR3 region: CASSLKTGLLNNEQFF. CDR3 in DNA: TGCGCCAGCAGCTTGAAAACGGGACTCCTGAACAATGAGCAGTTCTTC.

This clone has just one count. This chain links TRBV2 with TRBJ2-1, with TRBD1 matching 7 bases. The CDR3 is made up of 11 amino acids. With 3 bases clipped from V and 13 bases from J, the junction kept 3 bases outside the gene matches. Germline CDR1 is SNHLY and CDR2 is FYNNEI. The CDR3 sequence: CASSDRGFQFF. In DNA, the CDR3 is TGTGCCAGCAGTGACAGGGGGTTTCAGTTCTTC. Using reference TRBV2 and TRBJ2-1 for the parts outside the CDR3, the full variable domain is EPEVTQTPSHQVTQMGQEVILRCVPISNHLYFYWYRQILGQKVEFLVSFYNNEISEKSEIFDDQFSVERPDGSNFTLKIRSTKLEDSAMYFCASSDRGFQFFGPGTRLTVL.

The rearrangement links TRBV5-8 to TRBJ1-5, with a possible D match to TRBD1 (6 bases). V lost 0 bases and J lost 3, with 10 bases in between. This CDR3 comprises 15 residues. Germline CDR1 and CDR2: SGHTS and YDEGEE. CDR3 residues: CASSLGGLTNQPQHF. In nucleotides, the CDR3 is TGTGCCAGCAGCTTGGGGGGGCTGACCAATCAGCCCCAGCATTTT.

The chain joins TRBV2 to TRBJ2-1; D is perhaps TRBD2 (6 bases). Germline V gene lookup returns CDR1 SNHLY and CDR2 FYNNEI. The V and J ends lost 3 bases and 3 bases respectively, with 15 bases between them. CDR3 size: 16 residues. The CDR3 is CASSDRGSRSYNEQFF. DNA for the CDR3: TGTGCCAGCAGTGATCGGGGGAGTCGGAGCTACAATGAGCAGTTCTTC. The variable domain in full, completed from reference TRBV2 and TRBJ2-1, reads EPEVTQTPSHQVTQMGQEVILRCVPISNHLYFYWYRQILGQKVEFLVSFYNNEISEKSEIFDDQFSVERPDGSNFTLKIRSTKLEDSAMYFCASSDRGSRSYNEQFFGPGTRLTVL.

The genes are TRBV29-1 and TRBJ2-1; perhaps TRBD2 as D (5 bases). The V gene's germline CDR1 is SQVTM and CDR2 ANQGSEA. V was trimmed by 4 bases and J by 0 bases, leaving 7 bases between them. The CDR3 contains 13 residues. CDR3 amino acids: CSVGSGSYNEQFF. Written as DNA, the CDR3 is TGCAGCGTTGGGAGCGGCTCCTACAATGAGCAGTTCTTC.

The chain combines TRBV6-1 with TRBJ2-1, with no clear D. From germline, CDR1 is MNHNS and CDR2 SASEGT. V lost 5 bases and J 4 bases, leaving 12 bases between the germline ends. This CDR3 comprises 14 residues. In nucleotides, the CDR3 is TGTGCCAGCAGTCCCCCGACAAGTTACAATGAGCAGTTCTTC. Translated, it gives CASSPPTSYNEQFF.

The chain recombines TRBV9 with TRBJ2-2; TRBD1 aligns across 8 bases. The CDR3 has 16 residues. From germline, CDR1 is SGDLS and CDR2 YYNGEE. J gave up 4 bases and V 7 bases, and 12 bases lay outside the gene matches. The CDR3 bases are TGTGCCAGCGGAGGACTTGGACAGGGCCTCACCGGGGAGCTGTTTTTT. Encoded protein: CASGGLGQGLTGELFF.

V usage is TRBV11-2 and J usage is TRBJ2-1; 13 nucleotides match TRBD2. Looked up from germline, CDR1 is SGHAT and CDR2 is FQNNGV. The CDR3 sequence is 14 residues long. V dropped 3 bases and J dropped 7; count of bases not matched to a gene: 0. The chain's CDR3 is CASSLGLAGNEQFF. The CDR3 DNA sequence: TGTGCCAGCAGCTTGGGACTAGCGGGGAATGAGCAGTTCTTC. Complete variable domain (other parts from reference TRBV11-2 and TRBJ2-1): EAGVAQSPRYKIIEKRQSVAFWCNPISGHATLYWYQQILGQGPKLLIQFQNNGVVDDSQLPKDRFSAERLKGVDSTLKIQPAKLEDSAVYLCASSLGLAGNEQFFGPGTRLTVL.

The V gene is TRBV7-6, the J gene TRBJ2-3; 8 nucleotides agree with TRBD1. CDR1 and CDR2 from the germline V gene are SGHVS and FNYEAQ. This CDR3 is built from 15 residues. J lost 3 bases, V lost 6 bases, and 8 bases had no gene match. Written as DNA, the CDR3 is TGTGCCAGCAGTGGGACAGGCGGCGGGACAGATACGCAGTATTTT. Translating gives CASSGTGGGTDTQYF.

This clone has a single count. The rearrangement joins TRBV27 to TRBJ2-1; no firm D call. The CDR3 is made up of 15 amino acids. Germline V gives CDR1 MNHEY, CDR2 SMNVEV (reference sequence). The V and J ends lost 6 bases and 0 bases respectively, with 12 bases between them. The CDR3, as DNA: TGTGCCAGCAGCCTTTTAGATAGCTCCTACAATGAGCAGTTCTTC. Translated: CASSLLDSSYNEQFF.

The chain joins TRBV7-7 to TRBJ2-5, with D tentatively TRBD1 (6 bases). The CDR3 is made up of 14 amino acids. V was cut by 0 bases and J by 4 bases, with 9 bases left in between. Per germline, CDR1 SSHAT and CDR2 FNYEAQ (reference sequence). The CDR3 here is CASSLAGTTETQYF. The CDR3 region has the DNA TGTGCCAGCAGCTTAGCCGGGACAACAGAGACCCAGTACTTC.

The CDR3 protein is CASSINRADTQYF. The DNA for the CDR3 is TGTGCCAGCAGCATTAATCGGGCAGATACGCAGTATTTT. The chain is built from TRBV7-6 and TRBJ2-3; D call uncertain. Trimming pared 5 bases from V and 4 bases from J, leaving 10 bases between. CDR1 SGHVS and CDR2 FNYEAQ come from the germline V gene. CDR3 size: 13 residues.

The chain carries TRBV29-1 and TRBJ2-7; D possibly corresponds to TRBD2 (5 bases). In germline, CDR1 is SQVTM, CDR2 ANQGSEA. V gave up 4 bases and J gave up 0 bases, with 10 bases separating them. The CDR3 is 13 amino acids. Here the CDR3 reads CSVARRGSYEQYF. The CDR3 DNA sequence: TGCAGCGTTGCAAGACGGGGCTCCTACGAGCAGTACTTC.

CDR3: CASSTGIGPLGYTF. For the CDR3, the DNA is TGTGCCAGTAGTACCGGGATTGGACCATTGGGCTACACCTTC. The chain joins TRBV19 to TRBJ1-2; unclear D gene. The CDR3 is 14 amino acids. Deletions cut 4 bases from V and 8 bases from J, with 17 bases between. Germline values: CDR1 LNHDA, CDR2 SQIVND (reference sequence).

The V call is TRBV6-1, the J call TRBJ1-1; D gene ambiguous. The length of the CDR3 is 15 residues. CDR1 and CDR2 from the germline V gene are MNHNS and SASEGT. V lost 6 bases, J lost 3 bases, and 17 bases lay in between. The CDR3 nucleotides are TGTGCCAGCAGCCACCCCGGGGTTGGGTACACTGAAGCTTTCTTT. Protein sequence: CASSHPGVGYTEAFF.

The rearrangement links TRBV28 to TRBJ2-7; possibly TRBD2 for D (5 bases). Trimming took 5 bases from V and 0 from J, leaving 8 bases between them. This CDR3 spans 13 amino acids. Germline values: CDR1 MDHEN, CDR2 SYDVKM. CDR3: CASSTGISYEQYF. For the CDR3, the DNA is TGTGCCAGCAGTACGGGGATCTCCTACGAGCAGTACTTC. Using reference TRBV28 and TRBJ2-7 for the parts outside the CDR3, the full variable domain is DVKVTQSSRYLVKRTGEKVFLECVQDMDHENMFWYRQDPGLGLRLIYFSYDVKMKEKGDIPEGYSVSREKKERFSLILESASTNQTSMYLCASSTGISYEQYFGPGTRLTVT.